Included here is one T cell receptor (beta chain) sequence, with context. The assay was immunoSEQ multiplex PCR, and TCRdb's table has in-frame clones only and misses some. The table lists around 30,000 clones, about 91% of them singletons. This specimen comes from a study of T cell changes during pregnancy in multiple sclerosis. The V and J ends lost 3 bases and 4 bases respectively, with 10 bases between them. The CDR3 runs to 15 residues. In germline, CDR1 is PRHDT, CDR2 FYEKMQ (reference sequence). This receptor was taken from a female donor with multiple sclerosis, enrolled in a pregnancy study. Sequencing used CD8+ T cells from peripheral blood mononuclear cells, obtained in the first trimester of pregnancy. The V gene is TRBV13, the J gene TRBJ1-6; TRBD1 might be the D (5 bases). CDR3 region: CASSLGGGYNSPLHF. DNA for the CDR3: TGTGCCAGCAGCTTGGGGGGGGGATATAATTCACCCCTCCACTTT.